This T cell receptor (beta chain) was obtained from a study of blood T cell repertoires in COVID-19. Study-level background: There were acute and convalescent COVID-19 samples, and they came from the United States, Italy and Spain. Nucleic acid was either cDNA or gDNA, and it came from T cells, B-cell-depleted T cells, or PBMCs.

Followed over time, Seattle patients had been enrolled while infection was active. Clones were sequenced by immunoSEQ multiplex PCR, and TCRdb holds only the in-frame ones, with some missing. The sample yields 390,000 or so clones, 89% seen once. Trimming stripped 5 bases from V and 0 bases from J, with 14 bases between. There are 17 residues in the CDR3. Germline V gene sequence: CDR1 SGHVS, CDR2 FNYEAQ. This sequence joins TRBV7-6 and TRBJ1-6, with a possible D match to TRBD1 (5 bases). This TCR derives from a woman aged 30 to 39 with COVID-19, enrolled during active disease. Sequenced: peripheral blood. CDR3 region: CASSPSGGFSYNSPLHF. Here the CDR3 DNA reads TGTGCCAGCAGCCCATCCGGGGGTTTCTCCTATAATTCACCCCTCCACTTT.